This section outlines one T cell receptor (beta chain) sequence together with its context. Its target is unknown. CDR3 length: 14 residues. The junction had 5 bases not matched to a gene; V was cut back by 5 bases and J by 5 bases. Looked up from germline, CDR1 is SEHNR and CDR2 is FQNEAQ (reference sequence). The data stem from a study of shared clonotypes between healthy human individuals. Sequenced by immunoSEQ multiplex PCR; TCRdb stores in-frame clones only, minus some. The repertoire holds around 180,000 clones, with around 93% as singletons. Study results and caveats: Naive subsets generally had larger estimated richness than memory subsets.

Both subsets, CD45RA+ naive and CD45RA-negative memory, were split from the CD4+ cells. The receptor was isolated from a woman younger than 45 in good health. The sequenced sample was naive CD4+ T cells sorted from blood. Subset: CD45RA+ positively selected. The rearrangement joins TRBV7-9 to TRBJ2-7; 11 bases align to TRBD2. The CDR3 DNA follows: TGTGCCAGCAGCATACTAGCGGGAGTAAACGAGCAGTACTTC. It is translated as CASSILAGVNEQYF. Looking up the rest from reference TRBV7-9 and TRBJ2-7 gives the full variable domain: DTGVSQNPRHKITKRGQNVTFRCDPISEHNRLYWYRQTLGQGPEFLTYFQNEAQLEKSRLLSDRFSAERPKGSFSTLEIQRTEQGDSAMYLCASSILAGVNEQYFGPGTRLTVT.